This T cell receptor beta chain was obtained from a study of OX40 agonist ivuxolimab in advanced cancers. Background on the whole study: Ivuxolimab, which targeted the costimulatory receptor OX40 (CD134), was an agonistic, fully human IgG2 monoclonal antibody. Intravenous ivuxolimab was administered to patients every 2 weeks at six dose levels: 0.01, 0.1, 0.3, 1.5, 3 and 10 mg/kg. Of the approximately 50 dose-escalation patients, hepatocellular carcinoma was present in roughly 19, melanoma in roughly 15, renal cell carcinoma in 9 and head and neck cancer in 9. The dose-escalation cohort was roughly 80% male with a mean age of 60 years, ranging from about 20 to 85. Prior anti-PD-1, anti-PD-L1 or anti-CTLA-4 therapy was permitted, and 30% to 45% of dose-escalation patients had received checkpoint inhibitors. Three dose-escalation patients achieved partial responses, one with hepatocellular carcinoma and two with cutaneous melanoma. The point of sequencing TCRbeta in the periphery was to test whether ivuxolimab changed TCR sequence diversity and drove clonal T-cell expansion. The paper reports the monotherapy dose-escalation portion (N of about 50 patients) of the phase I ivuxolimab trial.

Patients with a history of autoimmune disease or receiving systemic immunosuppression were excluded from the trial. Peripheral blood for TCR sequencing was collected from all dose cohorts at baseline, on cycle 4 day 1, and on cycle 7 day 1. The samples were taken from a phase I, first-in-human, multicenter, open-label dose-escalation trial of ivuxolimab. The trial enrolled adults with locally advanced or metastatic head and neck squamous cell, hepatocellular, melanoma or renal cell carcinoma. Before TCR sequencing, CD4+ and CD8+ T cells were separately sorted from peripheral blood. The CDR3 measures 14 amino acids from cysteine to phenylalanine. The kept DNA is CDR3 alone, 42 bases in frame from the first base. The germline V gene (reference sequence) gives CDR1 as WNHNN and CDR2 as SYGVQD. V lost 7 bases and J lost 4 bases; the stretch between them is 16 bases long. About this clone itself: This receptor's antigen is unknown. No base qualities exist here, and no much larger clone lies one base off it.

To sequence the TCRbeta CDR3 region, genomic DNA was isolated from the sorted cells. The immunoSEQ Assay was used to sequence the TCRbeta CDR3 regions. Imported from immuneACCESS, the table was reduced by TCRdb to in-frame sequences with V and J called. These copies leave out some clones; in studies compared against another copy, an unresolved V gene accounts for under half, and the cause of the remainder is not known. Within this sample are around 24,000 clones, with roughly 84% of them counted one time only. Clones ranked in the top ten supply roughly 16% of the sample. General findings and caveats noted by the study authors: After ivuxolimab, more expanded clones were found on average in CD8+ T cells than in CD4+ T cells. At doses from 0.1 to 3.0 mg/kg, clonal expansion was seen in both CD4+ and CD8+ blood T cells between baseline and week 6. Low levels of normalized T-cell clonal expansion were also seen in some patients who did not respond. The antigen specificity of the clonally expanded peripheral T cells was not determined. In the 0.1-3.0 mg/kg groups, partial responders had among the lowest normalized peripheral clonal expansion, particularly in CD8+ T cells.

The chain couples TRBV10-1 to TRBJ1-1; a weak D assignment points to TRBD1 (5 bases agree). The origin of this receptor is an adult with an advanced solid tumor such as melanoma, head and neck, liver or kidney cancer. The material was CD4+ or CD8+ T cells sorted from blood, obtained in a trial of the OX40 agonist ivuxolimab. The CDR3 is CASMDTLESTEAFF. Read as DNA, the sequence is TGCGCCAGCATGGACACGCTTGAGTCCACTGAAGCTTTCTTT.